This TCR beta chain is from a study of shared clonotypes between healthy human individuals (TCRdb year 2020). General notes on the study: Three men and two women, aged 18 to 49 years, made up the cohort. Each donor's leukapheresis produced roughly between about 0.9 and 9.5 billion PBMCs. To estimate repertoire size and how much clonotype sharing occurs between individuals, the study deeply sequenced the blood TCR repertoires of five healthy adults. To increase sequencing depth and limit assay-specific biases, TCR repertoire library preparation and sequencing were carried out by different laboratories using diverse techniques. Points the paper makes about the study in general: The genetic and exposure-history diversity represented was limited by the small number of donors. Sampling was restricted to blood, and TCR repertoires in tissues likely differ from the TCR repertoires found in blood. Based on pairwise subsampling, the degree of clonotype sharing among donors was expected to be affected by sequencing depth.

As regards this clone: There is no known antigen for this receptor. Nothing much larger sits one base from this clone, and base qualities are not available.

Trimming takes 0 bases from V and 8 bases from J, and the germline ends sit 13 bases apart. Per the germline V gene (reference sequence), GTSNPN is the CDR1 and SVGIG is the CDR2. The CDR3 sequence holds 14 residues, the cysteine and phenylalanine included. Only CDR3 DNA remains: 42 bases, in frame from the first base. TCR CDR3 regions were amplified from genomic DNA by multiplex PCR using the deep immunoSEQ assay. Extracted genomic DNA from each cell subset was spread evenly across all wells of several immunoSEQ 96-well plates, with each plate serving as a replicate. Each replicate PCR for unsorted PBMC received roughly 290 ng genomic DNA, equal to about 30,000 T cell genomes. Unsorted PBMC genomic DNA was sequenced across ten immunoSEQ deep assay plates. Purified libraries were quantified with a Qubit 3.0 fluorometer, sized on a Bioanalyzer 2100, and re-quantified with the KAPA Library Quantification kit. A separate single-read 150-cycle Illumina NextSeq 550 flow cell was used to sequence each immunoSEQ 96-well plate. The study's processing was this. Because the immunoSEQ output held only junctional sequences and lacked quality scores, the filtering could not match the filtering applied to full-length reads. To assign V/J genes and CDR3, sequences were annotated against IMGT germline references using PyIR, a Python wrapper for IgBLAST v1.9. Any read was removed if the V/J assignment was weak (E-value above 1e-6), the CDR3 was missing, or the read contained stop codons, out-of-frame junctions, or ambiguous translated residues. A V3J clonotype was defined by an identical inferred V gene, J gene, and CDR3 amino acid sequence. Percentage overlap between repertoires was calculated by dividing the number of shared unique clonotypes by the size of the smaller repertoire. Richness of each repertoire was evaluated using RTK rarefaction, the Chao1 estimator, and Recon v2.1 estimates of unobserved clonotypes. This immuneACCESS table, as held by TCRdb, lists in-frame sequences with V and J called but not all clones. Of the missing ones, under half trace to an unresolved V gene in checked studies; the others have no known cause. D and trimming were read from the DNA, whereas the V and J calls and clone size are those reported in that table. The sample includes more than 450,000 clones, with around 79% observed a single time. Of the sample, over 10% is held by the ten largest clones.

The donors were healthy, HIV-negative adults with no recently reported acute infections or vaccinations. Every donor was a Caucasian adult residing in Nashville, Tennessee, USA. For unsorted samples, 80 million to 100 million PBMCs were counted, and genomic DNA was extracted using the QIAamp DNA Blood Mini kit. Blood was obtained by leukapheresis, after which PBMCs were separated by Ficoll-Histopaque density gradient centrifugation and cryopreserved in liquid nitrogen vapor phase. The chain is made from TRBV30 and TRBJ1-4, with no D gene named confidently. The TCR comes from a woman in her thirties or forties in good health. Some clones in this sample may be carry-over from other donors' samples. Sequenced material: PBMCs. In nucleotide form, the sequence is TGTGCCTGGAGTGTAAGTCCCCCTCAAGAAAAACTGTTTTTT. This gives the protein CAWSVSPPQEKLFF. Extended through the reference TRBV30 and TRBJ1-4 proteins, this CDR3 yields the full variable domain: SQTIHQWPATLVQPVGSPLSLECTVEGTSNPNLYWYRQAAGRGLQLLFYSVGIGQISSEVPQNLSASRPQDRQFILSSKKLLLSDSGFYLCAWSVSPPQEKLFFGSGTQLSVL.